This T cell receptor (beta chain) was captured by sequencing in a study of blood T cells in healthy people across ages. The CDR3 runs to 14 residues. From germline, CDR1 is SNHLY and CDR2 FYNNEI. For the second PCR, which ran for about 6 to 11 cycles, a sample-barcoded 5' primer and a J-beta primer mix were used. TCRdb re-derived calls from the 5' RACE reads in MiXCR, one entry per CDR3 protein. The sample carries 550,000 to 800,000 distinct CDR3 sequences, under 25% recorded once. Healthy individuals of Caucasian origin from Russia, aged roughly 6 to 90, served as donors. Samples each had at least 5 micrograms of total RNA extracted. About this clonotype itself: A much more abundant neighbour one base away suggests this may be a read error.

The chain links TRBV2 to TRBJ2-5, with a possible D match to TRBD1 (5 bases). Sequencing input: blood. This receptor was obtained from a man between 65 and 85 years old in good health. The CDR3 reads CASSVDSLQETQCF. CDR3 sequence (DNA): TGTGCCAGCAGTGTCGACAGTCTCCAAGAGACCCAGTGCTTC.